A selection of T cell receptor beta chains follows, all from one sample in a study of blood T cell repertoires in COVID-19. Profiled with immunoSEQ multiplex PCR; TCRdb holds only in-frame clones, not every one. The table includes more than 200,000 clones, more than 75% detected once. What was sequenced was peripheral blood. These receptors all come from a man aged 50 to 59 with acute or convalescent COVID-19. CDR3s include the opening cysteine and the closing phenylalanine or tryptophan. The D gene is left open where the match is weak. The size field is filled for only some rows; it gives once, few, many or a size class.

DNA	CDR3	D	V	J	size
TGTGCCAGCAGCCAAGATGCGAGGGGCAATCAGCCCCAGCATTTT	CASSQDARGNQPQHF	.	TRBV3-1/TRBV3-2	TRBJ1-5	.
TGTGCCAGCAGCTTGCTTTTCACGGGACTTCAGAATTTT	CASSLLFTGLQNF	.	TRBV5-6	TRBJ2-3	.
TGCGCCAGCAGCTCGGGGGGAAGCTCCTACAATGAGCAGTTCTTC	CASSSGGSSYNEQFF	TRBD2	TRBV5-1	TRBJ2-1	once
TGTGCCAGTAGTATAGACGCCGGGACAGGCCTCAATCAGCCCCAGCATTTT	CASSIDAGTGLNQPQHF	TRBD1	TRBV19	TRBJ1-5	.
TGCAGCGTGCCCGTACTGAAGAACACTGAAGCTTTCTTT	CSVPVLKNTEAFF	.	TRBV29-1	TRBJ1-1	.
TGTGCCAGCTCCGCGCTAGCGGGGGGGCGGAACACCGGGGAGCTGTTTTTT	CASSALAGGRNTGELFF	TRBD2	TRBV18	TRBJ2-2	.
TGTGCCAGCAGCTCTCAGTCCACTGAAGCTTTCTTT	CASSSQSTEAFF	.	TRBV13	TRBJ1-1	.
TGTGCCAGCAGTGAAGGGGGAGGGCTTGGCTACACCTTC	CASSEGGGLGYTF	.	TRBV25-1	TRBJ1-2	.
TGCGCCAGCAGGTCAGGGGGCGCTTTGGGCACTGAAGCTTTCTTT	CASRSGGALGTEAFF	TRBD1	TRBV5-1	TRBJ1-1	.
TGCGCCAGCAGCCAAGCGGTGTACAATGAGCAGTTCTTC	CASSQAVYNEQFF	.	TRBV4-1	TRBJ2-1	.
TGCGCCAGCAGCCTCGGGACAGCGAACACTGAAGCTTTCTTT	CASSLGTANTEAFF	TRBD1	TRBV5-1	TRBJ1-1	.
TGTGCCAGCAGGGGACAGGCGGTCACTGAAGCTTTCTTT	CASRGQAVTEAFF	TRBD1	TRBV6-5	TRBJ1-1	.
TGTGCCAGCAGCTTAGACCGGGACAGGCTGAGCTCCTATAATTCACCCCTCCACTTT	CASSLDRDRLSSYNSPLHF	TRBD1	TRBV7-2	TRBJ1-6	.
TGCGCCAGCAGCATCGGGGGTCTCGGCTCCTACGAGCAGTACTTC	CASSIGGLGSYEQYF	.	TRBV5-1	TRBJ2-7	.
TGTGCCAGCAGGGACAGCACAGCAACTAATGAAAAACTGTTTTTT	CASRDSTATNEKLFF	.	TRBV2	TRBJ1-4	.
TGCGCCAGCAGCCCCTGGACAGGGGGCTTGGTGGACTATGGCTACACCTTC	CASSPWTGGLVDYGYTF	TRBD1	TRBV4-1	TRBJ1-2	.
TGTGCCAGCTCACCACTAGCGATTGAGCAGTTCTTC	CASSPLAIEQFF	.	TRBV18	TRBJ2-1	.
TGCGCCAGCAGCTTTGGACAGGGTGGTGGCTACACCTTC	CASSFGQGGGYTF	TRBD1	TRBV5-1	TRBJ1-2	.
TGTGCCAGCAGCCTCATAGCGGGGGTAAACAATGAGCAGTTCTTC	CASSLIAGVNNEQFF	TRBD2	TRBV5-4	TRBJ2-1	.
TGTGCCACCAGCAGAGATGGGGACAGTGGAGAGACCCAGTACTTC	CATSRDGDSGETQYF	TRBD1	TRBV15	TRBJ2-5	.
TGTGCGTCCGGGGAGGGGGACGAGCAGTACTTC	CASGEGDEQYF	.	TRBV30	TRBJ2-7	.
TGTGCCAGCAGCTTGATGGGGGCTGGTGAGCAGTTCTTC	CASSLMGAGEQFF	.	TRBV5-4	TRBJ2-1	.
TGTGCCAGCTCACCACCGTCTGGGACAGGAGCTTTCTTT	CASSPPSGTGAFF	TRBD1	TRBV18	TRBJ1-1	once